Listed below are T cell receptor beta chains from one sample, sequenced in a study of early T cells in non-severe SARS-CoV-2 infection. Via MiXCR, TCRdb re-called the 5' RACE reads, giving one row per CDR3 protein. This repertoire shows about 40,000 distinct CDR3 sequences, 4.5% to 5% found once; its top ten account for approximately 4.8%. Source material: whole blood. These receptors were taken from an adult who was a healthcare worker with PCR-confirmed SARS-CoV-2 infection or an uninfected control (not recorded which). Each CDR3 is given with its conserved first and last residue. D genes are given only for firm matches. Expanded clones get a size class; other rows say once, few or many, or leave the size out.

j_call d_call clone_size v_call cdr3_nt cdr3_aa
TRBJ1-3 NA few TRBV2 TGTGCCAGCAGTGACTACGGTGCCATCTCTGGAAACACCATATATTTT CASSDYGAISGNTIYF
TRBJ2-5 NA many TRBV2 TGTGCCAGCAGTGTCAAAGAGACCCAGTACTTC CASSVKETQYF
TRBJ1-1 TRBD1 few TRBV7-8 TGTGCCAGCAGCCCTAGGGGACAGGGGAGCACTGAAGCTTTCTTT CASSPRGQGSTEAFF
TRBJ1-1 TRBD1 few TRBV29-1 TGCAGCGTTGGTAATTGGGGACAGGGGTTGAAAGCTTTCTTT CSVGNWGQGLKAFF
TRBJ1-1 NA few TRBV10-2 TGCGCCAGCATCGCGTTGGGAGGGGGAAGCACTGAAGCTTTCTTT CASIALGGGSTEAFF
TRBJ1-1 NA many TRBV2 TGTGCCAGCAGTAACGAAATGCTGGCGAGTGAAGCTTTCTTT CASSNEMLASEAFF
TRBJ1-2 TRBD1 many TRBV30 TGTGCCTGGAGTGTACGGGACAGGTCGGGCTACACCTTC CAWSVRDRSGYTF
TRBJ1-1 TRBD1 many TRBV5-1 TGCGCCAGCAGCACATACAGGGGCTCCACTGAAGCTTTCTTT CASSTYRGSTEAFF
TRBJ2-1 NA few TRBV24-1 TGTGCCACCAGTGGGACATCCTACAATGAGCAGTTCTTC CATSGTSYNEQFF
TRBJ2-3 NA many TRBV19 TGTGCCAGTAGTATGCAGGGCAACACAGATACGCAGTATTTT CASSMQGNTDTQYF
TRBJ1-6 TRBD1 many TRBV6-5 TGTGCCAGCAGTTACTCCCCGACAGGGGGTGATTCACCCCTCCACTTT CASSYSPTGGDSPLHF
TRBJ1-1 NA NA TRBV6-2/TRBV6-3 TGTGCCAGCACCCACGAGGGCATTAACACTGAAGCTTTCTTT CASTHEGINTEAFF
TRBJ2-7 TRBD1 NA TRBV19 TGTGCCAGTAGTTCCCGGACAGGGGTCTACGAGCAGTACTTC CASSSRTGVYEQYF
TRBJ1-1 NA few TRBV3-1 TGTGCCAGCAGCCAAGTATTCAGGGAGCCTGAAGCTTTCTTT CASSQVFREPEAFF
TRBJ2-4 TRBD1 few TRBV6-5 TGTGCCACCTTTGACAGGGGGAAAAACATTCAGTACTTC CATFDRGKNIQYF
TRBJ1-2 NA many TRBV29-1 TGCAGCGTTGATGTAAAAAACTATGGCTACACCTTC CSVDVKNYGYTF
TRBJ1-5 TRBD1 many TRBV12-3/TRBV12-4 TGTGCCAGCAGTTCTATAAGGCGGACAGGGGGAAACAATCAGCCCCAGCATTTT CASSSIRRTGGNNQPQHF
TRBJ2-1 TRBD2 few TRBV20-1 TGCAGTGCTACCCGGACTAGCCGGGATGAGCAGTTCTTC CSATRTSRDEQFF
TRBJ2-1 TRBD2 NA TRBV20-1 TGCAGTGCTAGTCCGGGACTAGCGGGAAGATTCTACAATGAGCAGTTCTTC CSASPGLAGRFYNEQFF
TRBJ2-7 NA many TRBV18 TGTGCCAGCTCACCACAGGGTTCCTACGAGCAGTACTTC CASSPQGSYEQYF
TRBJ1-4 TRBD1 few TRBV4-1 TGCGCCAGCAGCCAAGATCTTTGGACAGGGGAGGAAAAACTGTTTTTT CASSQDLWTGEEKLFF
TRBJ2-1 NA NA TRBV12-3/TRBV12-4 TGTGCCAGCAGTTTGCTTACCTACAATGAGCAGTTCTTC CASSLLTYNEQFF
TRBJ2-2 NA many TRBV7-9 TGTGCCAGCAGCGATCCTCTCCGGGGCACCGGGGAGCTGTTTTTT CASSDPLRGTGELFF
TRBJ2-7 TRBD1 NA TRBV7-9 TGTGCCACCGGACAGGGGGGATACGAGCAGTACTTC CATGQGGYEQYF
TRBJ1-5 NA few TRBV21-1 TGTGCCAGCAGCAAAGCTGGGCCCGACAAGTTCAATCAGCCCCAGCATTTT CASSKAGPDKFNQPQHF
TRBJ2-5 NA many TRBV7-9 TGTGCCAGCAGCTCGACGTGGAGAGAGCAAGAGACCCAGTACTTC CASSSTWREQETQYF
TRBJ2-1 NA many TRBV20-1 TGCAGTGCTAACCGGGACAATCCGCCGTTCAGTGAGCAGTTCTTC CSANRDNPPFSEQFF
TRBJ1-1 NA NA TRBV11-2 TGTGCCAGCAGCTTAGCCCCAGCTTCAAGTGAAGCTTTCTTT CASSLAPASSEAFF
TRBJ2-7 NA few TRBV4-1 TGCGCCAGCAGCCAAGTCGTTAGTTCTCCCGGCGAGCAGTACTTC CASSQVVSSPGEQYF
TRBJ1-3 TRBD1 many TRBV9 TGTGCCAGCAGCGGAGGACAGGGCACTGGAAACACCATATATTTT CASSGGQGTGNTIYF
TRBJ2-2 NA many TRBV6-2/TRBV6-3 TGTGCCAGCAGTTACGCCTACGCCGGGAAGGGCGCCGGGGAGCTGTTTTTT CASSYAYAGKGAGELFF
TRBJ2-3 NA many TRBV7-9 TGTGCCAGCAGCCTCCTTTCGCAGGGGACAGATACGCAGTATTTT CASSLLSQGTDTQYF
TRBJ1-1 TRBD1 many TRBV7-2 TGTGCCAGCAGCTTCTTACAGGGGGCGACTGAAGCTTTCTTT CASSFLQGATEAFF
TRBJ2-3 NA NA TRBV2 TGTGCCAGCAGGCCGACTCTTCTTAGCACAGATACGCAGTATTTT CASRPTLLSTDTQYF
TRBJ2-7 NA few TRBV10-3 TGTGCCATCAGTGAACCTCCTAGCTACGAGCAGTACTTC CAISEPPSYEQYF
TRBJ2-7 NA many TRBV25-1 TGTGCCAGCAGTCACCGGCGAGACGAGCAGTACTTC CASSHRRDEQYF
TRBJ1-5 TRBD1 NA TRBV7-8 TGTGCCAGCACCGGGACAGGGATTCAGCCCCAGCATTTT CASTGTGIQPQHF
TRBJ2-1 NA many TRBV7-9 TGTGCCAGCACCACTCTCCAGGGGTTTCAGTTCTTC CASTTLQGFQFF
TRBJ2-2 TRBD1 many TRBV7-2 TGTGCCAGCAGCTTAGGACAGGGGGCGGTTTTAGGGACCGGGGAGCTGTTTTTT CASSLGQGAVLGTGELFF
TRBJ2-2 NA few TRBV3-1 TGTGCCAGCAGCCAACGGCACGTGAACACCGGGGAGCTGTTTTTT CASSQRHVNTGELFF
TRBJ2-3 TRBD2 many TRBV7-7 TGTGCCAGCAGCCGAGCGGGGGGCCAAGGAGATACGCAGTATTTT CASSRAGGQGDTQYF
TRBJ1-1 NA few TRBV10-1 TGCGCCAGCAGTGAAGAGGGGGGGAACACTGAAGCTTTCTTT CASSEEGGNTEAFF
TRBJ2-2 TRBD2 many TRBV7-6 TGTGCCAGCAGCACTACCGTGCGTACTAGCGGGTTCGCGAACACCGGGGAGCTGTTTTTT CASSTTVRTSGFANTGELFF
TRBJ1-4 NA NA TRBV29-1 TGCAGCGTCAAAAAATCAGGGGTGGAAGAAAAACTGTTTTTT CSVKKSGVEEKLFF